This T cell receptor beta chain was recorded in a study of cytomegalovirus exposure and HLA in healthy donors. The length of the CDR3 is 14 residues. The germline V gene has CDR1 SGDLS and CDR2 YYNGEE. With 4 bases removed from V and 2 bases from J, the gap between germline ends came to 12 bases. The study ran its PCR with 60 Vbeta and 13 Jbeta primers. Sequencing used immunoSEQ multiplex PCR; TCRdb keeps in-frame clones, though not all of them. The table has roughly 120,000 clones, about 80% seen once; the top ten hold approximately 0.93%. Whereas donors were nominally healthy upon sampling, unrecorded immune exposures were probable. This clone was seen only once. The antigen is unknown. Study-level findings and limits: With later analysis, a missense DCLRE1C variant became linked to TCR beta V- and J-gene trimming.

This clonotype was obtained from a human donor in good health. The chain employs TRBV9 and TRBJ1-1; D is perhaps TRBD1 (6 bases). The material sequenced was PBMCs. Written as DNA, the CDR3 is TGTGCCAGCAGCCCCATACAGGGAAACACTGAAGCTTTCTTT. It translates to CASSPIQGNTEAFF.